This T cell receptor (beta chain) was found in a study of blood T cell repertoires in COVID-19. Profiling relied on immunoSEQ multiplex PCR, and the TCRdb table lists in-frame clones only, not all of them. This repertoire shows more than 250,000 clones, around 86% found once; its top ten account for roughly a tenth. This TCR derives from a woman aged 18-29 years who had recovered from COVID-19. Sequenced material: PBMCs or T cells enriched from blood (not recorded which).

Written as DNA, the CDR3 is TGTGCCAGCACCACAGGGGGCGAGTACACAGATACGCAGTATTTT. It codes for CASTTGGEYTDTQYF. The genes are TRBV9 and TRBJ2-3, with 9 bases aligning to TRBD1. The CDR3 has 15 amino acids. Trimming cost V 6 bases and J 2 bases; bases outside gene matches: 7. Germline V gives CDR1 SGDLS, CDR2 YYNGEE.